These 20 T cell receptor beta chains were sequenced from one sample in a study of vaccination and CD4 T cells after COVID-19. Antigen specificity for these receptors is unknown. Sequenced with the Oncomine TCR Beta short-read assay was DNA taken from cultured CD4+ T cells. Each CDR3 protein is one row after TCRdb ran MiXCR on the PCR reads. In the table there are about 19,000 distinct CDR3 sequences, about two fifths of which are singletons. Treatment meaning: approximately nine-day PBMC culture with coronavirus spike peptide pools or control peptides (ViraFEST assay). The sequenced material came from cultured CD4+ T cells from blood. All receptors come from a human donor with COVID-19.

V gene TRBV14 combines with J gene TRBJ2-4; D perhaps matches TRBD1 (5 bases). V shed 4 bases and J shed 6 bases, with 13 bases lying between them. CDR3 length: 14 amino acids. Germline assignment: CDR1 SGHDN and CDR2 FVKESK. CDR3 nucleotides: TGTGCCAGCAGCCGGCCGGGTACAGGAAACATTCAGTACTTC. This sequence encodes CASSRPGTGNIQYF.

This clonotype was detected a few times. The chain combines TRBV28 with TRBJ1-2; 7 positions match TRBD1. The V gene's germline CDR1 is MDHEN and CDR2 SYDVKM. The CDR3 has 13 amino acids. Trimming at V came to 6 bases and at J to 7 bases, leaving 8 bases not matched to a gene. CDR3 sequence (DNA): TGTGCCAGCAGCTACGACAGGGAGCGTGGCTACACCTTC. This codes for CASSYDRERGYTF.

This clonotype was counted a few times. This rearrangement joins TRBV6-1 to TRBJ2-3; 13 nucleotides align to TRBD2. In germline, CDR1 is MNHNS, CDR2 SASEGT. The CDR3 runs 14 residues. V trimming: 6 bases; J trimming: 5 bases; junction bases outside the gene matches: 2. CDR3 residues: CASRWTSGGDTQYF. The CDR3 nucleotides are TGTGCCAGCAGATGGACTAGCGGGGGAGATACGCAGTATTTT.

The chain links TRBV7-3 to TRBJ2-3; D gene ambiguous. The CDR3 has 14 amino acids. In germline, CDR1 is SGHTA, CDR2 FQGTGA. With 0 bases removed from V and 4 bases from J, the gap between germline ends came to 8 bases. CDR3 sequence reads: CASSLTGGSDTQYF. The DNA for the CDR3 is TGTGCCAGCAGCTTAACAGGCGGTTCAGATACGCAGTATTTT.

The chain has TRBV15 and TRBJ2-1; 13 bases match TRBD2. From germline, CDR1 is LNHNV and CDR2 YYDKDF (reference sequence). The CDR3 is 19 residues long. Trimming took 0 bases from V and 4 from J; bases not matched to a gene: 9. This CDR3 reads CATSRDYTPGLAGYNEQFF. DNA of the CDR3: TGTGCCACCAGCAGAGACTATACACCGGGACTAGCGGGGTACAATGAGCAGTTCTTC.

The rearrangement uses TRBV10-3 and TRBJ2-7; D gene ambiguous. Trimming cost V 3 bases and J 2 bases, with 11 bases left between them. CDR3 length: 14 residues. Germline loops: CDR1 ENHRY, CDR2 SYGVKD. CDR3 DNA sequence: TGTGCCATCAGTGAACTGCCAGCCCCCTACGAGCAGTACTTC. As protein: CAISELPAPYEQYF.

V is TRBV20-1 and J is TRBJ2-1, with a weak D call TRBD2 (6 bases). Per the germline V gene, CDR1 is DFQATT and CDR2 is SNEGSKA (reference sequence). V lost 7 bases to trimming and J lost 0 bases, with 10 bases between them. The CDR3 has 13 amino acids. CDR3 loop: CSGRESSYNEQFF. The CDR3 DNA sequence: TGCAGTGGACGGGAGAGCTCCTACAATGAGCAGTTCTTC.

The gene calls are TRBV20-1 and TRBJ2-2, with D possibly matching TRBD1 (6 bases). Trimming stripped 3 bases from V and 5 bases from J, with 10 bases between. The CDR3 is 13 amino acids. CDR1 and CDR2 from the germline V gene are DFQATT and SNEGSKA (reference sequence). CDR3 DNA sequence: TGCAGTGCTAGGGGTCAGGGGACCGGGGAGCTGTTTTTT. Its translation is CSARGQGTGELFF.

This chain joins TRBV5-1 and TRBJ1-2; maybe TRBD1 (6 bases). Germline loops: CDR1 SGHRS, CDR2 YFSETQ. V was cut by 4 bases and J by 2 bases, with 12 bases left in between. CDR3 length: 14 residues. This chain's CDR3 is CASSESGQNYGYTF. CDR3 sequence (DNA): TGCGCCAGCAGCGAGAGCGGACAGAACTATGGCTACACCTTC.

The gene calls are TRBV20-1 and TRBJ2-7; TRBD1 is a possible D gene (6 bases). Per the germline V gene, CDR1 is DFQATT and CDR2 is SNEGSKA (reference sequence). V lost 6 bases and J lost 2, with 17 bases in between. This CDR3 has 14 residues. This CDR3 reads CSANRVVDAYEQYF. CDR3 coding DNA: TGCAGTGCAAACAGGGTAGTAGATGCCTACGAGCAGTACTTC.

This clonotype has just a few counts. The rearrangement uses TRBV20-1 and TRBJ1-5; perhaps TRBD1 as D (6 bases). Deletions cut 5 bases from V and 4 bases from J, with 15 bases between. Germline lookup yields CDR1 DFQATT and CDR2 SNEGSKA (reference sequence). The CDR3 has 14 residues. The CDR3 sequence: CSAVQGVWNQPQHF. In DNA, the CDR3 is TGCAGTGCTGTACAGGGTGTTTGGAATCAGCCCCAGCATTTT.

The chain uses TRBV15 and TRBJ1-3; D not certain. V dropped 0 bases and J dropped 2 bases, with 8 bases sitting between them. Germline V gives CDR1 LNHNV, CDR2 YYDKDF (reference sequence). The CDR3 totals 15 residues. CDR3 in amino acids: CATSRDRGAGNTIYF. The CDR3 nucleotides read TGTGCCACCAGCAGAGATCGTGGTGCTGGAAACACCATATATTTT.

The gene calls are TRBV7-6 and TRBJ2-5, with D possibly matching TRBD1 (5 bases). V was cut by 2 bases and J by 5 bases, with 15 bases left in between. The CDR3 runs to 15 residues. The germline V gene has CDR1 SGHVS and CDR2 FNYEAQ. In DNA form, the CDR3 reads TGTGCCAGCAGCTTACTACCTCCCCCAGGGGAGACCCAGTACTTC. This encodes CASSLLPPPGETQYF.

The chain has TRBV12-3 or TRBV12-4 and TRBJ2-5; 7 bases line up with TRBD1. V dropped 4 bases and J dropped 5; count of bases not matched to a gene: 7. This CDR3 has 14 residues. DNA of the CDR3: TGTGCCAGCAGTTCTGACAGGGCCCCCGAGACCCAGTACTTC. Residues: CASSSDRAPETQYF.

This clonotype was counted only a few times. The rearrangement uses TRBV15 and TRBJ1-5; TRBD1 agrees at 8 bases. Germline-derived CDR1 and CDR2 are LNHNV and YYDKDF (reference sequence). Trimming removed 2 bases from V and 6 bases from J; junction bases left unmatched: 9. The length of the CDR3 is 16 residues. The DNA of the CDR3 is TGTGCCACCAGCAGAAACGGACAGGGTCTCGGTCAGCCCCAGCATTTT. Protein: CATSRNGQGLGQPQHF.

This clonotype occurred a few times. Here the CDR3 DNA reads TGTGCCAGCAGATTCCAAAGCGTTCCTAATTCACCCCTCCACTTT. This codes for CASRFQSVPNSPLHF. The chain is built from TRBV2 and TRBJ1-6; D call uncertain. Trimming shortened V by 6 bases and J by 6 bases, and 15 bases separated the two germline ends. The CDR3 loop spans 15 amino acids. Germline V gene lookup returns CDR1 SNHLY and CDR2 FYNNEI.

This clonotype was counted a few times. The chain has TRBV10-3 and TRBJ1-5; D is undetermined. Germline V gives CDR1 ENHRY, CDR2 SYGVKD. Trimming left V 4 bases short and J 4 bases short, with 8 bases between. This CDR3 spans 13 amino acids. CDR3 protein: CAISGGGNQPQHF. In DNA form, the CDR3 reads TGTGCCATCAGTGGGGGAGGGAATCAGCCCCAGCATTTT.

The chain uses TRBV6-1 and TRBJ2-7, with TRBD1 as a possible D gene (6 bases). The germline gives CDR1 MNHNS, CDR2 SASEGT. Trimming left V 2 bases short and J 1 base short, with 15 bases between. The CDR3 has 16 amino acids. CDR3 in DNA: TGTGCCAGCAGTGAAAGGTGGCAGGGGCTGTCCTACGAGCAGTACTTC. Translation: CASSERWQGLSYEQYF.

This clonotype has more than one count but fewer than ten. J is TRBJ1-1 and V is TRBV20-1; TRBD1 aligns across 8 bases. The CDR3 is 15 amino acids. V shed 2 bases and J 3 bases; nucleotides not matched to a gene: 8. Germline V gene data show CDR1 as DFQATT and CDR2 as SNEGSKA (reference sequence). This CDR3 reads CSARTRGQIDTEAFF. CDR3 nucleotides: TGCAGTGCTAGAACCAGGGGGCAAATCGACACTGAAGCTTTCTTT.

This clonotype appeared a few times. This chain links TRBV7-3 with TRBJ2-7; the match to TRBD2 covers 7 bases. The CDR3 extends over 13 amino acids. The junction had 4 bases not matched to a gene; V was cut back by 2 bases and J by 6 bases. CDR1 and CDR2 (germline): SGHTA, FQGTGA. The CDR3 DNA reads as TGTGCCAGCAGCTTACGACTAGCCACCGAGCAGTACTTC. Translation: CASSLRLATEQYF.